This T cell receptor (beta chain) came from a study of spatial heterogeneity in lung cancer. Background on the study: Raw-read counts averaged over ten per unique TCR and UMI combination.

Time point described: sample taken at primary tumor resection. Whole RNA, isolated from tumor, nontumor lung or frozen PBMC, was sequenced without prior sorting. This clonotype was counted ten times or more. Its antigen is still unknown. TCR cDNA molecules each had a unique molecular identifier. TCRdb re-called the 5' RACE reads with MiXCR, one entry per CDR3 protein. The sample has 15,000 to 20,000 distinct CDR3 sequences, around 6.5% seen once. This CDR3 has 14 residues. The V gene's germline CDR1 is LNHDA and CDR2 SQIVND (reference sequence). With 7 bases clipped from V and 2 bases from J, the junction kept 6 bases outside the gene matches. Whole-study results and caveats: Within tumors, counts of expanded alpha and beta TCRs tracked tumor mutation counts.

The chain joins TRBV19 to TRBJ1-2; TRBD1 matches 8 bases. The source of this sequence is a female donor with early-stage non-small cell lung cancer. Sequencing was performed on lung tumor tissue, taken at surgery. This chain's CDR3 is CASIRTGLNYGYTF. CDR3 nucleotide sequence: TGTGCCAGTATCCGGACAGGGTTGAACTATGGCTACACCTTC.